This passage covers 20 T cell receptor beta chains from one sample sequenced in a study of blood T cells in healthy people across ages. A J-beta primer mix and a sample-barcoded 5' primer were used in a second PCR of roughly 6 to 11 cycles. Using its own MiXCR run on the 5' RACE reads, TCRdb lists one record per CDR3 protein. This sample yields around 900,000 distinct CDR3 sequences, of which roughly 47% are seen a single time; around a fifth belongs to the top ten. Sequences were obtained from blood. These receptor sequences come from a woman aged 60-75 years in good health.

This chain joins TRBV29-1 and TRBJ2-5; 7 nucleotides match TRBD1. The CDR3 spans 13 residues. The ends lost 4 bases at V and 4 bases at J; junction bases unmatched: 6. Germline V gene sequence: CDR1 SQVTM, CDR2 ANQGSEA. CDR3 loop: CSVAEGAGETQYF. CDR3 nucleotide sequence: TGCAGCGTTGCCGAGGGGGCAGGAGAGACCCAGTACTTC.

This clonotype turned up a few times. CDR3 sequence reads: CAKTRDASREQYF. CDR3 nucleotide sequence: TGTGCCAAAACCAGGGACGCCTCTCGGGAGCAGTACTTC. The genes are TRBV3-1 and TRBJ2-7; D tentatively fits TRBD1 or TRBD2 (5 bases each). The germline V and J ends were trimmed by 10 bases and 7 bases, with 20 bases remaining between them. This CDR3 contains 13 residues. The V gene's germline CDR1 is LGHDT and CDR2 YNNKEL (reference sequence).

The chain uses TRBV29-1 and TRBJ2-1; 8 bases are a match to TRBD2. CDR3 length equals 15 residues. V shed 1 base and J 4 bases; nucleotides not matched to a gene: 6. CDR1 and CDR2 from the germline V gene are SQVTM and ANQGSEA. The CDR3, as DNA: TGCAGCGTTGAAGGGGGGGTAGCGGGGTACAATGAGCAGTTCTTC. Protein sequence: CSVEGGVAGYNEQFF.

This clonotype was picked up a small number of times. The V and J genes are TRBV20-1 and TRBJ2-5, with 9 bases fitting TRBD2. The CDR3 sequence is 15 residues long. CDR1 is DFQATT, CDR2 SNEGSKA, per germline (reference sequence). The V and J ends lost 3 bases and 4 bases, in that order; junction bases with no gene match: 9. Here the CDR3 DNA reads TGCAGTGCTAGGGTAGCGGGAGCCAGGGGAGAGACCCAGTACTTC. It translates to CSARVAGARGETQYF.

This chain links TRBV10-2 with TRBJ2-3; D gene unclear. Between the trimmed V and J ends, which lost 1 base and 4 bases, there was a span of 3 bases. The CDR3 extends over 12 amino acids. Germline V gives CDR1 WSHSY, CDR2 SAAADI. The CDR3 region is CASSEFADTQYF. The CDR3 DNA reads TGCGCCAGCAGTGAGTTTGCAGATACGCAGTATTTT.

This clonotype was counted a few times. The chain is built from TRBV5-5 and TRBJ1-5, with D possibly being TRBD1 (6 bases). V lost 5 bases and J lost 6, with 12 bases in between. CDR3 size: 13 residues. Germline V gives CDR1 SGHKS, CDR2 YYEKEE (reference sequence). CDR3 sequence reads: CASRRDIGQPQHF. CDR3 bases: TGTGCCAGCAGAAGGGACATCGGTCAGCCCCAGCATTTT.

The rearrangement links TRBV20-1 to TRBJ2-1; a possible D gene is TRBD1 (6 bases). CDR1 is DFQATT and CDR2 is SNEGSKA in the germline V gene (reference sequence). V dropped 2 bases and J dropped 4 bases, with 9 bases sitting between them. The CDR3 is 13 amino acids. The CDR3 nucleotides are TGCAGTGCTAGACGTGACAGGTACAATGAGCAGTTCTTC. Its translation: CSARRDRYNEQFF.

This clonotype was seen a few times. The V call is TRBV6-5, the J call TRBJ2-6; no reliable D call. This CDR3 spans 16 amino acids. The germline V gene has CDR1 MNHEY and CDR2 SVGAGI. Trimming took 0 bases from V and 0 from J, leaving 6 bases between them. CDR3 in amino acids: CASSYSIRSGANVLTF. The CDR3 DNA reads TGTGCCAGCAGTTACTCCATACGCTCTGGGGCCAACGTCCTGACTTTC.

On this clonotype: One end of the junction fails to match germline, which may point to a read error. The chain couples TRBV20-1 to TRBJ2-5; no clear D gene. The CDR3 spans 12 residues. The germline gives CDR1 DFQATT, CDR2 SNEGSKA (reference sequence). The CDR3 coding sequence is TGCAGTGCTAGGGCTGGCAGAGAGACCCGGTACTTC. Translating it yields CSARAGRETRYF.

The chain couples TRBV6-2 or TRBV6-3 to TRBJ2-3; D might be TRBD2 (6 bases). The V end lost 6 bases, the J end lost 4 bases, and 14 bases lay between the germline ends. CDR1 and CDR2 from the germline V gene are MNHEY and SVGEGT. This CDR3 is built from 14 residues. The CDR3 loop reads CASSYTSIADTQYF. The DNA for the CDR3 is TGTGCCAGCAGCTACACTAGCATCGCAGATACGCAGTATTTT.

About this clonotype itself: At one end, the junction sequence differs from germline, possibly due to a read error. The chain has TRBV6-1 and TRBJ2-6; D not resolved. Germline loops: CDR1 MNHNS, CDR2 SASEGT. CDR3 length: 15 residues. The CDR3: CASTEVDSGANVLTF. As DNA, the CDR3 is TGTGCCAGCACTGAAGTCGATTCTGGGGCCAACGTCCTGACTTTC.

As for this clonotype: This may arise from a read error, as a much more abundant clone is one base away. The V gene is TRBV6-6, the J gene TRBJ1-1; D is possibly TRBD1 (5 bases). Looked up from germline, CDR1 is MNHNY and CDR2 is SVGAGI (reference sequence). CDR3 size: 13 residues. The chain's CDR3 is CANSSTANTEAFF. The CDR3, as DNA: TGTGCCAACAGTTCGACAGCGAACACTGAAGCTTTCTTT.

The rearrangement joins TRBV4-1 to TRBJ2-3; 14 nucleotides line up with TRBD2. Germline CDR1 MGHRA, CDR2 YSYEKL. Unmatched junction bases numbered 2, after V lost 1 base and J lost 2 bases. The CDR3 loop spans 17 amino acids. The DNA of the CDR3 is TGCGCCAGCAGCCAAGGACTAGCGGGAGGGTACACAGATACGCAGTATTTT. Encoded protein: CASSQGLAGGYTDTQYF.

Only a few counts were recorded for this clonotype. The chain combines TRBV6-4 with TRBJ2-3, with 9 bases aligning to TRBD1. J lost 9 bases, V lost 4 bases, and 5 bases had no gene match. The CDR3 is 13 amino acids. The germline V gene has CDR1 MRHNA and CDR2 SNTAGT. CDR3 amino acids: CASSATGGITQYF. CDR3 DNA: TGTGCCAGCAGTGCTACAGGGGGCATCACGCAGTATTTT.

This clonotype appeared a few times. The chain recombines TRBV15 with TRBJ2-3; D may match TRBD1 or TRBD2 (5 bases each). Germline lookup yields CDR1 LNHNV and CDR2 YYDKDF (reference sequence). Trimming took 3 bases from V and 4 from J, leaving 23 bases between them. The length of the CDR3 is 18 residues. The CDR3: CATSSERVRGRSPDTQYF. In nucleotides, the CDR3 is TGTGCCACCAGCAGTGAAAGGGTGAGGGGACGTAGCCCAGATACGCAGTATTTT. Full variable domain (outside the CDR3, taken from reference TRBV15 and TRBJ2-3): DAMVIQNPRYQVTQFGKPVTLSCSQTLNHNVMYWYQQKSSQAPKLLFHYYDKDFNNEADTPDNFQSRRPNTSFCFLDIRSPGLGDTAMYLCATSSERVRGRSPDTQYFGPGTRLTVL.

This clonotype was seen a handful of times. The rearrangement joins TRBV4-3 to TRBJ2-7, with D uncertain. The CDR3 loop spans 13 amino acids. Looked up from germline, CDR1 is LGHNA and CDR2 is YSLEER. The germline V and J ends were trimmed by 4 bases and 2 bases, with 9 bases remaining between them. The CDR3 region has the DNA TGCGCCAGCAGCCTCACCACAACCTACGAGCAGTACTTC. It codes for CASSLTTTYEQYF.

This clonotype was counted only a few times. CDR3 sequence reads: CASSQGTGEGQPQHF. The CDR3 DNA is TGCGCCAGCAGCCAAGGGACAGGGGAGGGACAGCCCCAGCATTTT. The rearrangement uses TRBV4-1 and TRBJ1-5; TRBD1 agrees at 9 bases. Germline values: CDR1 MGHRA, CDR2 YSYEKL. The CDR3 contains 15 residues. V was pared by 1 base and J by 7 bases, with 5 bases of the junction left unmatched.

The chain recombines TRBV4-1 with TRBJ2-7, with D perhaps TRBD2 (5 bases). The CDR3 has 14 residues. Trimming took off 3 bases at V and 4 bases at J, with 13 bases between the two ends. The germline CDR1 and CDR2 sequences are MGHRA and YSYEKL. CDR3 residues: CASSQVSGKYEQYF. The CDR3 DNA is TGCGCCAGCAGCCAGGTATCGGGGAAATACGAGCAGTACTTC.

The chain uses TRBV29-1 and TRBJ2-2, with 9 positions matching TRBD2. The V segment lost 6 bases and the J segment 3 bases; nucleotides outside the gene matches: 5. This CDR3 spans 14 amino acids. The germline V gene has CDR1 SQVTM and CDR2 ANQGSEA. CDR3 amino acids: CSVASGMYTGELFF. The DNA of the CDR3 is TGCAGCGTGGCTAGCGGGATGTACACCGGGGAGCTGTTTTTT.

The rearrangement links TRBV5-1 to TRBJ2-3; TRBD2 might be the D (5 bases). The CDR3 is 16 amino acids. Germline V gene data show CDR1 as SGHRS and CDR2 as YFSETQ. The germline V and J ends were trimmed by 3 bases and 0 bases, with 14 bases remaining between them. The CDR3 DNA sequence: TGCGCCAGCAGCTCCTCGGGGAACCCTAGCACAGATACGCAGTATTTT. Translated, it gives CASSSSGNPSTDTQYF.